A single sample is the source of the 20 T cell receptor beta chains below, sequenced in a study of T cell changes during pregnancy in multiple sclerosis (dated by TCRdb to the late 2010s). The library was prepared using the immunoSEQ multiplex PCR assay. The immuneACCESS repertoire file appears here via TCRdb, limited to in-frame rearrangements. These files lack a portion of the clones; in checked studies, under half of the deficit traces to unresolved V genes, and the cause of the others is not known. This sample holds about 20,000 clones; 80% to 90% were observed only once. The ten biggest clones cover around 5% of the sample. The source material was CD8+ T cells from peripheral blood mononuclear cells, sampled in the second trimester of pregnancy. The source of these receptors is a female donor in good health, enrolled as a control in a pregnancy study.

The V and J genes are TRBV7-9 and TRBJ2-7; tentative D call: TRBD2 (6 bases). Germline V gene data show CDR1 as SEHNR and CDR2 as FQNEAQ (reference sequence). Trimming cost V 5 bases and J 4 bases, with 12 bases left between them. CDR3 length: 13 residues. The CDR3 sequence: CASSNPTSYEQYF. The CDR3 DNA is TGTGCCAGCAGCAACCCGACTAGTTACGAGCAGTACTTC.

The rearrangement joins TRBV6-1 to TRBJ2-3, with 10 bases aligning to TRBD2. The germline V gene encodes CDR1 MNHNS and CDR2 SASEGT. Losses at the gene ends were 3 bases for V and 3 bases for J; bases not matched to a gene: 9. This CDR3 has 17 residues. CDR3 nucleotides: TGTGCCAGCAGTGACTGGAGTAGCGGGGGGCTAACAGATACGCAGTATTTT. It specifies CASSDWSSGGLTDTQYF.

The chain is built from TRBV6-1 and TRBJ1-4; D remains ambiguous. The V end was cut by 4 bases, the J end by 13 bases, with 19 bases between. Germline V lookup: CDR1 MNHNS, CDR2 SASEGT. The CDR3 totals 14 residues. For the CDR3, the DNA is TGTGCCAGCAGTGTTCGTACTGAAAAGCTAGGACTGTTTTTT. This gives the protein CASSVRTEKLGLFF.

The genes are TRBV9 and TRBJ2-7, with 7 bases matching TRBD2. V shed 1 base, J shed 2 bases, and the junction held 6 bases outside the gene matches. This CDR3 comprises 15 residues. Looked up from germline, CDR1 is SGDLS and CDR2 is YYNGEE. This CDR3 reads CASSVMPGGTYEQYF. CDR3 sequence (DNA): TGTGCCAGCAGCGTAATGCCGGGGGGTACCTACGAGCAGTACTTC. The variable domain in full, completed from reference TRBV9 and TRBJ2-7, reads DSGVTQTPKHLITATGQRVTLRCSPRSGDLSVYWYQQSLDQGLQFLIQYYNGEERAKGNILERFSAQQFPDLHSELNLSSLELGDSALYFCASSVMPGGTYEQYFGPGTRLTVT.

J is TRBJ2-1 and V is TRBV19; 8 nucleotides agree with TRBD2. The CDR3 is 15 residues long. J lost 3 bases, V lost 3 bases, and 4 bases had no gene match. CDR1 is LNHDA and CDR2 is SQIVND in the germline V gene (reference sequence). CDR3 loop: CASSIQAGDYNEQFF. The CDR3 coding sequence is TGTGCCAGTAGTATTCAAGCGGGAGACTACAATGAGCAGTTCTTC. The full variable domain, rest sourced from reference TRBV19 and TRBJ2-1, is DGGITQSPKYLFRKEGQNVTLSCEQNLNHDAMYWYRQDPGQGLRLIYYSQIVNDFQKGDIAEGYSVSREKKESFPLTVTSAQKNPTAFYLCASSIQAGDYNEQFFGPGTRLTVL.

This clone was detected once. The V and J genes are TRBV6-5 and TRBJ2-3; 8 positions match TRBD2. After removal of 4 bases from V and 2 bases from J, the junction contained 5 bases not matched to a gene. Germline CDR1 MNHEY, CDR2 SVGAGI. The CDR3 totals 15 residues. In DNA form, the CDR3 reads TGTGCCAGCAGTTTTACGGGGGGGCCCACAGATACGCAGTATTTT. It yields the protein CASSFTGGPTDTQYF.

The CDR3, as DNA: TGTGCCAGCAGTGAATTTGGCGGGCTGGGCTATGGCTACACCTTC. This codes for CASSEFGGLGYGYTF. This chain joins TRBV25-1 and TRBJ1-2; no firm D call. CDR3 size: 15 residues. Deletions cut 1 base from V and 4 bases from J, with 13 bases between. Germline CDR1 is MGHDK and CDR2 is SYGVNS.

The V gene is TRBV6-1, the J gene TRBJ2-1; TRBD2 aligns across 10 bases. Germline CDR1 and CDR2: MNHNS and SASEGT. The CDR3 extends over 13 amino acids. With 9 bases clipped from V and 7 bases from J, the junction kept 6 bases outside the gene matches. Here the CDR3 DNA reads TGTGCCAGTGGACTAGCGGAGGCTAATGAGCAGTTCTTC. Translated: CASGLAEANEQFF.

CDR3 residues: CASSESRGTNTEAFF. CDR3 bases: TGCGCCAGCAGTGAGTCGAGGGGGACGAACACTGAAGCTTTCTTT. This chain uses TRBV10-2 with TRBJ1-1; D is possibly TRBD1 (6 bases). The CDR3 is made up of 15 amino acids. Trimming cost V 0 bases and J 1 base, with 9 bases left between them. Germline CDR1 reads WSHSY; CDR2 reads SAAADI.

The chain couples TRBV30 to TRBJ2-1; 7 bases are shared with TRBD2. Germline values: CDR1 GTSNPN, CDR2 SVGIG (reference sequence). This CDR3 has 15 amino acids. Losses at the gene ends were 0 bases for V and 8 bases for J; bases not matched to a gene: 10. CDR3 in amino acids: CAWSVGSGKLDEQFF. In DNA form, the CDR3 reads TGTGCCTGGAGTGTAGGGAGCGGGAAATTGGATGAGCAGTTCTTC.

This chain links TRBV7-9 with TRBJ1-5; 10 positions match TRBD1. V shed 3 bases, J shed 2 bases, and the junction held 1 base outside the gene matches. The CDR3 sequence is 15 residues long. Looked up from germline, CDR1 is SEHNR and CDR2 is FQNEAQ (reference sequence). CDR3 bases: TGTGCCAGCAGCTTCGGACAGGGGGGCAATCAGCCCCAGCATTTT. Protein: CASSFGQGGNQPQHF.

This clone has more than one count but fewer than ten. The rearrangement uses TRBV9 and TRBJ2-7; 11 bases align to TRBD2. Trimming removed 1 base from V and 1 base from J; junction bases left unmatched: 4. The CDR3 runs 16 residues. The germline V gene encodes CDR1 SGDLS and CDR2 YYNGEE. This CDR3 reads CASSVTGTSGSYEQYF. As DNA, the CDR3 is TGTGCCAGCAGCGTAACCGGGACTAGCGGATCCTACGAGCAGTACTTC.

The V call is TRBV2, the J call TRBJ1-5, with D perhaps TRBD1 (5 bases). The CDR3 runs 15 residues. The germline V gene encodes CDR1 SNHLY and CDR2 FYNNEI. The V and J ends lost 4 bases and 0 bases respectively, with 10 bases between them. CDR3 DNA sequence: TGTGCCAGCAGTGGCGGGACCGATAGCAATCAGCCCCAGCATTTT. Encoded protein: CASSGGTDSNQPQHF.

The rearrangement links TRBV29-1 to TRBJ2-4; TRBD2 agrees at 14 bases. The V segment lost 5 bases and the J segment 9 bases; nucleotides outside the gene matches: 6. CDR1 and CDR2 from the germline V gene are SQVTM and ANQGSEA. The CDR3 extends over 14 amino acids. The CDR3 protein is CSVRGLAGGVIQYF. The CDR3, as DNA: TGCAGCGTTCGAGGACTAGCGGGAGGTGTCATTCAGTACTTC.

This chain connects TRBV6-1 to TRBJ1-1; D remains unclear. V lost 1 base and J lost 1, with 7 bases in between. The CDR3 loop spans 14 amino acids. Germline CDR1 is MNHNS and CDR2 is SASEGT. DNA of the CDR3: TGTGCCAGCAGTGAAGGGCAGGAGAACACTGAAGCTTTCTTT. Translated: CASSEGQENTEAFF.

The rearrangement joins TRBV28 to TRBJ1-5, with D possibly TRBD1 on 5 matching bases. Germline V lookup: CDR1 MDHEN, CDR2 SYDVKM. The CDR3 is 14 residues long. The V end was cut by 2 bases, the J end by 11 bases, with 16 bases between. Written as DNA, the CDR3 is TGTGCCAGCAGTTTACCAGGGAACCAGGTAGCCCAGCATTTT. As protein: CASSLPGNQVAQHF. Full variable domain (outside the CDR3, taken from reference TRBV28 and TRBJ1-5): DVKVTQSSRYLVKRTGEKVFLECVQDMDHENMFWYRQDPGLGLRLIYFSYDVKMKEKGDIPEGYSVSREKKERFSLILESASTNQTSMYLCASSLPGNQVAQHFGDGTRLSIL.

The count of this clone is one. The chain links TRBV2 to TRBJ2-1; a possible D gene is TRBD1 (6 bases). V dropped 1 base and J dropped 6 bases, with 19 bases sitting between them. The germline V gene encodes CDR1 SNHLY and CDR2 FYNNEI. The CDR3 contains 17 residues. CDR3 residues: CASSEVWTEPNCNEQFF. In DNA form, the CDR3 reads TGTGCCAGCAGTGAAGTTTGGACAGAACCTAATTGCAATGAGCAGTTCTTC.

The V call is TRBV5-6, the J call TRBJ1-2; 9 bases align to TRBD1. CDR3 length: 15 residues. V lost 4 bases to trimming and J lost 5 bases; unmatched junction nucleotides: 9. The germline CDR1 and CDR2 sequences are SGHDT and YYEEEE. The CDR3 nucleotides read TGTGCCAGCAGCGGGGGACAGGGCGGTGGTTATGGCTACACCTTC. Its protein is CASSGGQGGGYGYTF.

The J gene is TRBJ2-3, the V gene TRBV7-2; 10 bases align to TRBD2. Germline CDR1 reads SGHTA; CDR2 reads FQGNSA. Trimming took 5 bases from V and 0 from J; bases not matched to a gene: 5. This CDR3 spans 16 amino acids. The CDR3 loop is CASSLTSGTSTDTQYF. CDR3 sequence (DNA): TGTGCCAGCAGCCTAACTAGCGGGACTAGCACAGATACGCAGTATTTT.

The CDR3 spells CASRTGGPAGELFF. CDR3 nucleotide sequence: TGTGCCAGCAGAACAGGGGGCCCTGCCGGGGAGCTGTTTTTT. This rearrangement joins TRBV27 to TRBJ2-2, with 9 bases matching TRBD1. The CDR3 consists of 14 residues. Germline assignment: CDR1 MNHEY and CDR2 SMNVEV (reference sequence). After removal of 6 bases from V and 6 bases from J, the junction contained 5 bases not matched to a gene.